This TCR beta chain emerged from a study of identical twins. This clonotype was picked up a small number of times. This CDR3 region has 14 residues. Unmatched junction bases numbered 6, after V lost 4 bases and J lost 4 bases. Germline lookup yields CDR1 GTSNPN and CDR2 SVGIG (reference sequence). TCRdb passed the 5' RACE reads through MiXCR, listing each CDR3 protein once. The data contain some 190,000 distinct CDR3 sequences, around 15% of them singletons. These data were also reused for a study on T cells expressing NK-cell markers.

Sequences were obtained from CD8+ T cells sorted from blood. The TCR sequence derives from a woman under 30 in good health. V gene TRBV30 combines with J gene TRBJ2-5, with TRBD2 matching 10 bases. The CDR3 protein is CAWTPSGSGETQYF. The CDR3 nucleotides read TGTGCCTGGACCCCTAGCGGGAGCGGAGAGACCCAGTACTTC.